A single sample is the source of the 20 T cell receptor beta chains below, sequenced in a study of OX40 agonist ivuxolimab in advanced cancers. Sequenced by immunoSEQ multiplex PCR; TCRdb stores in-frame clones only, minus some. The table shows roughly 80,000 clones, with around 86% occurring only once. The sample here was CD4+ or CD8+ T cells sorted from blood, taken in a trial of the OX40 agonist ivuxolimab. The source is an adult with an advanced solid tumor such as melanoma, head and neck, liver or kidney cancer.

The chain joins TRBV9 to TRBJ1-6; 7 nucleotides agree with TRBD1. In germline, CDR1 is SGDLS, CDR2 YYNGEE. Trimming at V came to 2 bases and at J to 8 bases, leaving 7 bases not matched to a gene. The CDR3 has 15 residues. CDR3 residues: CASSVDGQDDSPLHF. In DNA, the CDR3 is TGTGCCAGCAGCGTGGACGGACAGGACGATTCACCCCTCCACTTT.

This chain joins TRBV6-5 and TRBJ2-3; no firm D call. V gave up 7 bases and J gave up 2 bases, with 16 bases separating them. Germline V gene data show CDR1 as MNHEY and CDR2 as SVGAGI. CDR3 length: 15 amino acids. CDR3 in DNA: TGTGCCAGCACCGTACACCCCGGTGACACAGATACGCAGTATTTT. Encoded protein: CASTVHPGDTDTQYF.

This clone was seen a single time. The CDR3 protein is CAFTGRGLYEQYF. CDR3 sequence (DNA): TGTGCCTTTACAGGGCGGGGGTTATACGAGCAGTACTTC. The chain couples TRBV30 to TRBJ2-7, with D maybe TRBD2 (7 bases). This CDR3 is built from 13 residues. With 7 bases removed from V and 4 bases from J, the gap between germline ends came to 17 bases. From germline, CDR1 is GTSNPN and CDR2 SVGIG (reference sequence).

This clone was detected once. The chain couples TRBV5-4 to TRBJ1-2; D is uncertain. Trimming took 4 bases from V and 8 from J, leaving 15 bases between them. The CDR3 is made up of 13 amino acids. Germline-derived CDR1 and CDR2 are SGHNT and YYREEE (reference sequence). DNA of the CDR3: TGTGCCAGCAGCCCGACCACAAGGAGGGGCTACACCTTC. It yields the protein CASSPTTRRGYTF.

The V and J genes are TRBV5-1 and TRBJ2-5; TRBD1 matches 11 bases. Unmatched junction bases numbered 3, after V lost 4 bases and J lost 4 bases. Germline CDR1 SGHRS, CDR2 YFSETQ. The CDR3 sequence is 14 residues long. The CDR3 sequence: CASSMGQGGETQYF. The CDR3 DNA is TGCGCCAGCAGCATGGGACAGGGGGGAGAGACCCAGTACTTC.

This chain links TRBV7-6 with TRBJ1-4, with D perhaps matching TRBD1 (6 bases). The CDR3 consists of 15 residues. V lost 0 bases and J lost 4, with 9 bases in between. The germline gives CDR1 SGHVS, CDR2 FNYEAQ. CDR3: CASSLARGVNEKLFF. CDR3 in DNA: TGTGCCAGCAGCTTAGCAAGGGGGGTTAATGAAAAACTGTTTTTT.

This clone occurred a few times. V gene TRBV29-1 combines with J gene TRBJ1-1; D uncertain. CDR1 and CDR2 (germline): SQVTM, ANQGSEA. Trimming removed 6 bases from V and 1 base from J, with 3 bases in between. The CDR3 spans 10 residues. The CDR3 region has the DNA TGCAGCGTAAAGAACACTGAAGCTTTCTTT. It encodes CSVKNTEAFF. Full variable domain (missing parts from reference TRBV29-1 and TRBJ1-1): SAVISQKPSRDICQRGTSLTIQCQVDSQVTMMFWYRQQPGQSLTLIATANQGSEATYESGFVIDKFPISRPNLTFSTLTVSNMSPEDSSIYLCSVKNTEAFFGQGTRLTVV.

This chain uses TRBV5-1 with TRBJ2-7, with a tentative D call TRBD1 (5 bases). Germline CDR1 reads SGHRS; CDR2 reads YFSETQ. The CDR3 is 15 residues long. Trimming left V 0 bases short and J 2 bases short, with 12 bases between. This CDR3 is CASSLAPGKAYEQYF. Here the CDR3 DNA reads TGCGCCAGCAGCTTGGCCCCAGGGAAAGCCTACGAGCAGTACTTC.

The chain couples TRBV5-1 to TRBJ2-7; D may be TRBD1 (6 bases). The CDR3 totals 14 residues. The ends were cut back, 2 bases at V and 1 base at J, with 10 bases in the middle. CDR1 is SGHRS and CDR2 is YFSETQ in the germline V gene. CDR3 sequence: CASSLQGPSYEQYF. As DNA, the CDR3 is TGCGCCAGCAGCTTACAGGGTCCATCCTACGAGCAGTACTTC.

CDR3 protein: CASGGLDWVEQFF. CDR3 in DNA: TGTGCCAGTGGAGGACTAGATTGGGTGGAGCAGTTCTTC. This sequence joins TRBV2 and TRBJ2-1; 7 bases align to TRBD2. Germline-derived CDR1 and CDR2 are SNHLY and FYNNEI. CDR3 length: 13 residues. Trimming at V came to 9 bases and at J to 10 bases, leaving 12 bases not matched to a gene.

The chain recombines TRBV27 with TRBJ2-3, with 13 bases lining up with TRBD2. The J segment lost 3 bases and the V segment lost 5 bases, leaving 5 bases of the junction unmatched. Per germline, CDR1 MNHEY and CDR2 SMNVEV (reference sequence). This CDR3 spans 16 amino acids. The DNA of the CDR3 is TGTGCCAGCAGTCAAACTAGCGGGGGGGCGACAGATACGCAGTATTTT. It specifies CASSQTSGGATDTQYF.

The CDR3 protein is CASSLDSPGDTQYF. The CDR3 nucleotides read TGCGCCAGCAGCTTGGACAGTCCCGGGGATACGCAGTATTTT. The gene calls are TRBV5-1 and TRBJ2-3; D is ambiguous. V was cut by 0 bases and J by 6 bases, with 11 bases left in between. Germline V gene sequence: CDR1 SGHRS, CDR2 YFSETQ. The CDR3 is made up of 14 amino acids. Looking up the rest from reference TRBV5-1 and TRBJ2-3 gives the full variable domain: KAGVTQTPRYLIKTRGQQVTLSCSPISGHRSVSWYQQTPGQGLQFLFEYFSETQRNKGNFPGRFSGRQFSNSRSEMNVSTLELGDSALYLCASSLDSPGDTQYFGPGTRLTVL.

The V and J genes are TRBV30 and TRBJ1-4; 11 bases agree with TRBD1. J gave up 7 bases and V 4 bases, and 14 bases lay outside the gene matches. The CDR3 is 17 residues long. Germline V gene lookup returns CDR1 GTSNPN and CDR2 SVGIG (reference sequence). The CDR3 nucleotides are TGTGCCTGGAATCCCGGACAGGGGGCTGTGCTTGGTGAAAAACTGTTTTTT. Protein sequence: CAWNPGQGAVLGEKLFF.

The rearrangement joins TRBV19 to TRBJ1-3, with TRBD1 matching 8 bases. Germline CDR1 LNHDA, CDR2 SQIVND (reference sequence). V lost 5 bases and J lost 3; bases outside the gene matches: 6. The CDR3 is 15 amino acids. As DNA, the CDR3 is TGTGCCAGTAGTTTAACCGGGACAGGTGGAAACACCATATATTTT. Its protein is CASSLTGTGGNTIYF.

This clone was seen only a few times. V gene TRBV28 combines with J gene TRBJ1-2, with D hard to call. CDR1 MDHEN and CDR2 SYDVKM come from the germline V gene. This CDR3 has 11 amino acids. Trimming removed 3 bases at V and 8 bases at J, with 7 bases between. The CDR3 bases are TGTGCCAGCAGTTTGGGTAGGGGCTACACCTTC. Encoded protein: CASSLGRGYTF.

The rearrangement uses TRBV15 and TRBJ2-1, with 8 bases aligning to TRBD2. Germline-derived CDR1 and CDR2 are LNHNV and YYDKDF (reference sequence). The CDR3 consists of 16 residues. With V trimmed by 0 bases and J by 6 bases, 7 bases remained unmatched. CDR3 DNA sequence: TGTGCCACCAGCAGAGATGGTGGGCTAGCGGGCAATGAGCAGTTCTTC. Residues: CATSRDGGLAGNEQFF.

CDR3 amino acids: CASSLEQSYGYTF. Written as DNA, the CDR3 is TGCGCCAGCAGCTTGGAACAGTCATATGGCTACACCTTC. The rearrangement joins TRBV5-1 to TRBJ1-2; D unresolved. This CDR3 contains 13 residues. Germline CDR1 is SGHRS and CDR2 is YFSETQ. V was clipped by 0 bases and J by 5 bases, with 8 bases between them.

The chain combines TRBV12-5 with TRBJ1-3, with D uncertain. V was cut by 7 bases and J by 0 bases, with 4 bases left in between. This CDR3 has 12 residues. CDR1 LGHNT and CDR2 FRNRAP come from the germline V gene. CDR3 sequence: CASASSGNTIYF. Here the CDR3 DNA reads TGTGCTAGTGCTAGCTCTGGAAACACCATATATTTT.

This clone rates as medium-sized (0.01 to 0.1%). The CDR3 is CASNPGQGMHTEAFF. The CDR3 DNA reads as TGTGCCAGTAACCCAGGACAGGGTATGCACACTGAAGCTTTCTTT. V gene TRBV19 combines with J gene TRBJ1-1, with 8 bases lining up with TRBD1. Germline trimming cut 7 bases from V and 3 bases from J; bases unmatched to any gene: 10. CDR1 and CDR2 (germline): LNHDA, SQIVND (reference sequence). This CDR3 spans 15 amino acids.

The CDR3 sequence: CASSTGLSSGNTIYF. CDR3 bases: TGTGCCAGCAGCACGGGACTGAGCTCTGGAAACACCATATATTTT. The chain is built from TRBV7-9 and TRBJ1-3; a possible D gene is TRBD1 (5 bases). V lost 5 bases to trimming and J lost 0 bases, with 11 bases between them. CDR1 and CDR2 from the germline V gene are SEHNR and FQNEAQ (reference sequence). CDR3 length equals 15 residues.